This TCR beta chain was captured in a study of T cell responses to AZD1222 COVID-19 vaccine. Notes on the study in general: A rise in Spike-specific TCR breadth and depth followed two AZD1222 doses.

This clone was seen just once. Its antigen is as yet unknown. Repertoires were generated with immunoSEQ multiplex PCR, while TCRdb's copy carries only in-frame clones and drops some. The sample contains more than 85,000 clones, approximately 85% of which appear only once. Trimming cost V 2 bases and J 2 bases, with 7 bases left between them. Germline V gene sequence: CDR1 SGHRS, CDR2 YFSETQ. The CDR3 sequence is 13 residues long. The chain links TRBV5-1 to TRBJ2-5; weak D call: TRBD2 (6 bases). This clonotype was obtained from an adult in good health. The sequenced sample was peripheral blood, obtained on day 0 of AZD1222 vaccination. Here the CDR3 reads CASSFSGQETQYF. The CDR3, as DNA: TGCGCCAGCAGCTTTAGCGGACAAGAGACCCAGTACTTC.